The rows below give T cell receptor beta chains drawn from one sample of a study of T cells after yellow fever vaccination. TCRdb re-analysed the 5' RACE reads in MiXCR, keeping a single row per CDR3 protein. There are some 300,000 distinct CDR3 sequences in the sample; around 9.3% occur only once, and 3% to 3.5% lies in the top ten. The sequenced sample was CD4+ T cells sorted from PBMCs, obtained 5 days after the yellow fever booster vaccination. All receptors derive from a man aged 18 to 30 who received the YFV17D yellow fever vaccine. CDR3s include the opening cysteine and the closing phenylalanine or tryptophan. D genes are given only for firm matches. Size is stated for part of the rows, as once, few or many counts, or as a class when the clone is expanded.

d_call j_call v_call clone_size cdr3_aa cdr3_nt
- TRBJ2-3 TRBV18 few CASSRRRPPEGTQYF TGTGCCAGCTCGCGACGGAGACCACCAGAGGGTACGCAGTATTTT
TRBD1 TRBJ1-2 TRBV10-3 many CAIRGTGEKDGYTF TGTGCCATCAGGGGGACAGGGGAAAAAGATGGCTACACCTTC
- TRBJ2-5 TRBV6-5 few CASSQDYSLETQYF TGTGCCAGCAGCCAAGACTATTCTCTCGAGACCCAGTACTTC
TRBD1 TRBJ2-1 TRBV5-1 few CASSRDNRLTGTAYNEQFF TGCGCCAGCAGCCGAGATAATCGCTTAACCGGGACAGCCTACAATGAGCAGTTCTTC
TRBD2 TRBJ2-3 TRBV12-3/TRBV12-4 few CASSLVRGSQYF TGTGCCAGCAGTTTGGTGCGGGGGTCGCAGTATTTT
- TRBJ1-6 TRBV7-9 - CASSFQNSPLHF TGTGCCAGCAGCTTCCAGAATTCACCCCTCCACTTT
- TRBJ1-3 TRBV20-1 few CSASWGTGNTIYF TGCAGTGCTAGTTGGGGTACTGGAAACACCATATATTTT
TRBD1 TRBJ1-5 TRBV19 - CASRKPGDRGYSSNQPQHF TGTGCCAGTAGGAAACCCGGGGACAGGGGATATTCTAGCAATCAGCCCCAGCATTTT
TRBD2 TRBJ2-7 TRBV12-3/TRBV12-4 - CASSWRGGNEQYF TGTGCCAGCAGTTGGCGGGGGGGCAACGAGCAGTACTTC
TRBD2 TRBJ2-1 TRBV7-6 few CASSPLSSSGGLKFF TGTGCCAGCAGCCCGCTTTCGAGTAGCGGGGGGTTAAAGTTCTTC
- TRBJ1-3 TRBV20-1 many CSARDGSRSGNTIYF TGCAGTGCTAGAGACGGATCAAGGTCTGGAAACACCATATATTTT
- TRBJ2-7 TRBV5-4 - CASSFHTYEQYF TGTGCCAGCAGCTTCCATACCTACGAGCAGTACTTC
- TRBJ2-5 TRBV7-3 - CASSPGSAGSETQYF TGTGCCAGCAGCCCCGGTTCTGCAGGGTCTGAGACCCAGTACTTC